The rows below give T cell receptor beta chains drawn from one sample of a study of CD8+ T cells in alopecia areata. Sequencing was performed with immunoSEQ multiplex PCR; in TCRdb, only in-frame clones are kept and a portion is missing. Of under 300,000 clones listed, around 64% are singletons. The material was CD4+ T cells sorted from blood, obtained at roughly week 53, from a patient treated with tofacitinib. The receptors originated from a human donor with alopecia areata. Each CDR3 is given with its conserved first and last residue.

J,V,CDR3
TRBJ2-3,TRBV4-3,CASSPERGGLSDTQYF
TRBJ1-1,TRBV30,CAWSEGTNTEAFF
TRBJ2-2,TRBV18,CASSPGEKSDTGELFF
TRBJ2-3,TRBV29-1,CSASGGGRGTDTQYF
TRBJ1-2,TRBV29-1,CSVAGSNYGYTF
TRBJ2-5,TRBV7-2,CASSLRTTGSETQYF
TRBJ2-5,TRBV27,CASRGSGETQYF
TRBJ2-5,TRBV29-1,CSVNPPGQETQYF
TRBJ2-7,TRBV11-2,CASSSSRVEQYF
TRBJ1-5,TRBV29-1,CSVGKGPGDQPQHF
TRBJ1-2,TRBV25-1,CASSGDRGEGYTF
TRBJ2-6,TRBV9,CASSVPRSGANVLTF
TRBJ2-5,TRBV5-6,CASSSEGQREETQYF
TRBJ2-5,TRBV18,CASSPWETPETQYF
TRBJ1-2,TRBV29-1,CSVKGQAYGYTF
TRBJ1-1,TRBV15,CATSRVDRPNTEAFF
TRBJ1-1,TRBV29-1,CSVQAGGMNTEAFF
TRBJ1-6,TRBV6-6,CASSSGTGNSPLHF
TRBJ1-5,TRBV27,CASSLEHNQPQHF
TRBJ2-7,TRBV11-3,CASSLASTYEQYF
TRBJ2-6,TRBV27,CASSKRSRANVLTF
TRBJ2-3,TRBV18,CASSPRGTDTQYF
TRBJ1-1,TRBV10-3,CAISDPALNTEAFF
TRBJ2-5,TRBV15,CATSRVGPGQGGETQYF
TRBJ2-6,TRBV4-1,CASSQVGANVLTF
TRBJ1-2,TRBV5-1,CASSLSRDRGAHYGYTF
TRBJ1-2,TRBV14,CASSQEGTDGYTF
TRBJ1-6,TRBV6-5,CASGQSSYNSPLHF
TRBJ2-7,TRBV7-9,CASSLELADLAYEQYF
TRBJ2-7,TRBV7-9,CASSASGLRGGFEQYF
TRBJ2-3,TRBV30,CAWSVLGDTQYF
TRBJ1-5,TRBV7-9,CASSLGHQPQHF
TRBJ2-5,TRBV6-5,CASSATEQETQYF
TRBJ2-7,TRBV7-9,CASSSSRDSRPYEQYF
TRBJ1-5,TRBV5-6,CASSTRTGGGNQPQHF
TRBJ1-6,TRBV5-4,CASSSRGGGGTLHF
TRBJ2-7,TRBV18,CASSTGNIYEQYF
TRBJ1-5,TRBV30,CAWKRQGRDNQPQHF
TRBJ2-1,TRBV13,CASSLGQPGRAEQFF
TRBJ1-2,TRBV4-1,CASSYRGQNYGYTF
TRBJ1-1,TRBV9,CASSVAAPNTEAFF
TRBJ2-3,TRBV29-1,CSVRGLDRSTDTQYF
TRBJ2-7,TRBV30,CAWSVQAGIEQYF
TRBJ1-2,TRBV30,CACAPRGGYGYTF
TRBJ2-4,TRBV7-9,CASSPGALAKNIQYF
TRBJ2-2,TRBV9,CASSEQGLDTGELFF
TRBJ1-6,TRBV27,CASSLGDPGSPLHF
TRBJ1-1,TRBV15,CATSREGESAEAFF
TRBJ1-2,TRBV20-1,CSASGNYGYTF
TRBJ2-6,TRBV5-5,CASSLFETGGVGANVLTF